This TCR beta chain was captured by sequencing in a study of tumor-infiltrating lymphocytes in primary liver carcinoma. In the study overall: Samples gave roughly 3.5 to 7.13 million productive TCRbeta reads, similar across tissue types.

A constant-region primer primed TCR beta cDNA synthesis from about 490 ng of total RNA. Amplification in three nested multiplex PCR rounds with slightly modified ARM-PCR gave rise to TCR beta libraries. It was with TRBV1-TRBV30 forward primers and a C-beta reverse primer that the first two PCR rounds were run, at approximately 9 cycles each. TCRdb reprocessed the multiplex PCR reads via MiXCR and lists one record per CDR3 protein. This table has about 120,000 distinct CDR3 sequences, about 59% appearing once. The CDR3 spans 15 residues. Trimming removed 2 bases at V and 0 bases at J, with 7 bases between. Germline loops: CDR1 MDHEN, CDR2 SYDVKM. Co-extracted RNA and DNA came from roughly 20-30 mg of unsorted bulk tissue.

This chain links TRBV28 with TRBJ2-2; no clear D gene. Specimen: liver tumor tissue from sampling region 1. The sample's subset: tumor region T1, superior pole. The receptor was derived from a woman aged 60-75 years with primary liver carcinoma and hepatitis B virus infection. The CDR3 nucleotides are TGTGCCAGCAGTTTAGGGGTAGCGAACACCGGGGAGCTGTTTTTT. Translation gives CASSLGVANTGELFF. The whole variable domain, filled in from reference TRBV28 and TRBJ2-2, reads DVKVTQSSRYLVKRTGEKVFLECVQDMDHENMFWYRQDPGLGLRLIYFSYDVKMKEKGDIPEGYSVSREKKERFSLILESASTNQTSMYLCASSLGVANTGELFFGEGSRLTVL.